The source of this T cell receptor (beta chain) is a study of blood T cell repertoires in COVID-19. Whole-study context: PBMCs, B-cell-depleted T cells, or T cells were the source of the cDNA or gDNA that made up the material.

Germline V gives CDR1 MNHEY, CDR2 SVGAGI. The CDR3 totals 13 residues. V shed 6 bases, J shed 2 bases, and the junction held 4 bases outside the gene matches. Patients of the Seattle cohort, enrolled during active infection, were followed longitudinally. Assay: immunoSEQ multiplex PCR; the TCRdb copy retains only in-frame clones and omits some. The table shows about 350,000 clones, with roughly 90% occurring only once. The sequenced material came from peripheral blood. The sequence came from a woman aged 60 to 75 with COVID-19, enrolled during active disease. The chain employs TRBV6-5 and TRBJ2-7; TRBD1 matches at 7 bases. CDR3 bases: TGTGCCAGCAGCCCCGGGACAGCCTACGAGCAGTACTTC. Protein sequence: CASSPGTAYEQYF.